This paragraph covers one T cell receptor (beta chain) sequence. The data stem from a study of T cell changes during pregnancy in multiple sclerosis. The CDR3 runs to 15 residues. Germline assignment: CDR1 SGHTA and CDR2 FQGNSA. V lost 5 bases to trimming and J lost 2 bases, with 12 bases between them. Generated by immunoSEQ multiplex PCR, the TCRdb table keeps only in-frame clones and is missing some. Of 32,000 or so clones in the sample, 91% were seen once. The receptor's source is a female donor in good health, enrolled as a control in a pregnancy study. V and J are TRBV7-2 and TRBJ1-4, with D possibly TRBD1 on 6 matching bases. The sample consisted of CD4+ T cells from peripheral blood mononuclear cells, taken in the third trimester of pregnancy. CDR3 sequence (DNA): TGTGCCAGCAGCGATACAGGGTTGACTAATGAAAAACTGTTTTTT. This codes for CASSDTGLTNEKLFF.